Each of the 2 T cell receptor beta chains below was sequenced from the same sample in a study of blood T cell repertoires in COVID-19 (dated by TCRdb to 2020 to 2022). Libraries were made using the immunoSEQ multiplex PCR assay. Held by TCRdb, this immuneACCESS table contains in-frame sequences only and omits some clones. Under half of the omission traces to an unresolved V gene where checked; the cause of the rest is unknown. Across this sample there are tens of thousands of clones, with 85% seen only once. The ten top clones hold roughly 9.6% of the sample. The sequenced sample consisted of peripheral blood. The receptors were sampled from a man aged 50 to 60 with COVID-19, enrolled during active disease.

The genes are TRBV6-5 and TRBJ1-5; perhaps TRBD1 as D (5 bases). CDR1 and CDR2 from the germline V gene are MNHEY and SVGAGI. The ends were cut back, 11 bases at V and 3 bases at J, with 11 bases in the middle. The CDR3 sequence is 12 residues long. The CDR3 region has the DNA TGTGCCGCGGGGGGGGACAATCAGCCCCAGCATTTT. Protein sequence: CAAGGDNQPQHF.

The V gene is TRBV28, the J gene TRBJ1-4; D is possibly TRBD1 (6 bases). The ends were cut back, 3 bases at V and 3 bases at J, with 14 bases in the middle. The CDR3 contains 16 residues. CDR1 is MDHEN and CDR2 is SYDVKM in the germline V gene. Here the CDR3 DNA reads TGTGCCAGCAGTTTGCATCAGGGGCTATCTAATGAAAAACTGTTTTTT. It translates to CASSLHQGLSNEKLFF.